The TCR beta chain described here comes from a study of blood T cells in healthy people across ages. General study points: Relative to aged donors, long-lived donors carried more naive CD4+ cells and displayed higher diversity. There was a strong correlation between TCR beta diversity and naive T cell percentage.

In germline, CDR1 is DFQATT, CDR2 SNEGSKA (reference sequence). This CDR3 is 14 amino acids long. V lost 2 bases and J 5 bases, leaving 15 bases between the germline ends. Regarding this clonotype: The antigen is unknown.

It was with a sample-barcoded 5' primer and a J-beta primer mix that a second PCR of about 6 to 12 cycles was run. A single record per CDR3 protein comes from TCRdb applying MiXCR to the 5' RACE reads. Found here are roughly 2 million distinct CDR3 sequences, roughly 50% of them singletons; the top ten hold approximately 2%. The sequenced sample was blood. The clonotype comes from a middle-aged woman in good health. The J gene is TRBJ2-5, the V gene TRBV20-1; D uncertain. CDR3 nucleotides: TGCAGTGCTAGAAAAAGGTCTGCGGCGGAGACCCAGTACTTC. Its protein product is CSARKRSAAETQYF.